This TCR beta chain emerged from a study of radiation and T cells in renal cell carcinoma (dated by TCRdb to 2018 to 2020). Broadly, across the study: Samples came from a clinical trial, in which primary renal cell carcinomas received 15 Gy stereotactic body radiation therapy followed by nephrectomy 4 weeks later. In total, about 50 samples underwent TCR beta sequencing: 25 or so tumors plus 27 peripheral blood samples. Across all 50 or so samples, 4,016,671 unique CDR3 nucleotide sequences, encoding 2,658,974 unique CDR3 amino acid sequences, were identified.

What the research found in general, with its limitations: Because pretreatment tumor biopsies were not available, the study could not determine whether clonotypes were already present within the tumor at baseline. An increase in top tumor clonotypes in blood was observed from baseline to 2 weeks post-radiation, followed by contraction by 4 weeks, which was taken to suggest transient expansion of tumor-resident clones. Blood repertoire dynamics were not followed beyond 4 weeks after treatment. With a single-armed trial design, the study had no way to address how radiation dose or scheduling affects the TCR repertoire.

About this clone: It lacks a known antigen. The record has no base qualities; no much larger clone is one base away.

Compared with germline, V lacks 4 bases and J lacks 2 bases; bases without a gene match: 5. The CDR3 has 15 amino acids, counting the end cysteine and phenylalanine. Only CDR3 DNA is held: 45 bases, read in frame from base 1. According to the germline V gene, CDR1 reads SGDLS and CDR2 reads YYNGEE. Following the manufacturer's recommendations, the immunoSEQ kit was used to generate TCR beta libraries from genomic DNA. To prepare libraries, a first multiplex PCR with proprietary primers was run, followed by a second PCR that added unique barcodes, and a bead cleanup was done after each round. A kit-provided positive control reaction and a negative control reaction were included in every sample batch. The final libraries were assessed on an Agilent 4200 TapeStation D1000 ScreenTape, pooled by volume, and quantified by qPCR. Sequencing was performed on an Illumina NextSeq500 with a MidOutput 150-cycle cartridge, and 156 Read1 and 15 Index1 cycles were run with kit custom primers. The pooled library was loaded at 1.0 pM, with an approximately 20% PhiX control spiked in. The authors processed their data as follows. The vendor-processed data were analyzed in R, and a clonotype was defined as all T cells that share the same CDR3 nucleotide sequence. For clone abundance analyses, frequencies were normalized to the 10,000 most abundant clones per sample. Public T cell clones, which averaged fewer than five per sample, were removed prior to analysis. Tumor-enriched and baseline blood-enriched clonotypes were defined by at least a 32-fold difference in abundance between compartments. A beta-binomial differential abundance model was used to identify clonotypes that expanded or contracted between blood time points. Tumor-blood repertoire similarity was measured with the Baroni-Urbani and Buser coefficient, and group comparisons used two-tailed Wilcoxon tests in R. Not all clones reach the TCRdb copy of this immuneACCESS table, which keeps in-frame sequences only. Checked studies attribute under half of the gap to unresolved V genes and leave the rest unexplained. The DNA was the basis for D and trimming; V, J and clone size are from that table. Across this sample there are tens of thousands of clones, with 86% seen only once. The leading ten clones occupy 20% to 25% of the sample.

In the paper's terms, the time point label means: blood 2 weeks post-SBRT. The meaning of the sample's treatment or condition label: 15 Gy SBRT to primary tumor, nephrectomy 4 weeks later. Serial peripheral blood from radiation-treated patients was sampled at baseline, 2 weeks and 4 weeks after SBRT to track tumor-enriched clonotypes. Every patient had renal cell carcinoma of clear cell pathology. Genomic DNA for TCR sequencing was prepared using the QIAamp DNA Blood Mini Kit (Qiagen). The analyses included only samples that passed all quality control checks. Sequencing was performed on blood, taken from a patient whose treatment included radiotherapy and nephrectomy. This TCR derives from a woman between 50 and 59 years old with renal cell carcinoma. The chain employs TRBV9 and TRBJ2-2; TRBD2 fits 7 bases in the junction. The nucleotides are TGTGCCAGCAGCCAGCGGGACGATAACACCGGGGAGCTGTTTTTT. This codes for CASSQRDDNTGELFF.